The 24 T cell receptor beta chains given below trace back to one sample, sequenced in a study of blood T cell repertoires in COVID-19. Sequenced by immunoSEQ multiplex PCR; TCRdb stores in-frame clones only, minus some. The data contain about 200,000 clones, about 85% of them singletons. The sample was peripheral blood. These TCRs come from a person between 70 and 80 years old with COVID-19, enrolled during active disease.

The J gene is TRBJ2-1, the V gene TRBV11-1; D possibly corresponds to TRBD2 (6 bases). The V end lost 2 bases, the J end lost 2 bases, and 7 bases lay between the germline ends. The germline CDR1 and CDR2 sequences are SGHAT and FQDESV (reference sequence). The CDR3 is 14 amino acids. CDR3 in amino acids: CASSLQRAYNEQFF. The DNA of the CDR3 is TGTGCCAGCAGCTTACAGCGGGCCTACAATGAGCAGTTCTTC.

V and J are TRBV9 and TRBJ2-1, with 10 positions matching TRBD1. The V gene end was trimmed by 4 bases and the J gene end by 7 bases; junction bases not matched to a gene: 8. The CDR3 loop spans 15 amino acids. Germline CDR1 and CDR2: SGDLS and YYNGEE. This CDR3 reads CASSISTGGGNEQFF. The CDR3 DNA follows: TGTGCCAGCAGCATTTCGACAGGGGGCGGGAATGAGCAGTTCTTC.

This chain joins TRBV5-1 and TRBJ1-3; 7 bases align to TRBD1. This CDR3 region has 14 residues. Germline CDR1 and CDR2: SGHRS and YFSETQ. The V gene end was trimmed by 3 bases and the J gene end by 2 bases; junction bases not matched to a gene: 2. CDR3 in amino acids: CASSSDRAGNTIYF. CDR3 sequence (DNA): TGCGCCAGCAGCTCCGACAGGGCTGGAAACACCATATATTTT.

In DNA form, the CDR3 reads TGTGCCAGCAATTGGGACAGGGGGCTTGAAAAACTGTTTTTT. It translates to CASNWDRGLEKLFF. V gene TRBV2 combines with J gene TRBJ1-4; 12 positions agree with TRBD1. Germline-derived CDR1 and CDR2 are SNHLY and FYNNEI. Trimming took 7 bases from V and 7 from J; bases not matched to a gene: 4. This CDR3 contains 14 residues. The full variable domain, rest sourced from reference TRBV2 and TRBJ1-4, is EPEVTQTPSHQVTQMGQEVILRCVPISNHLYFYWYRQILGQKVEFLVSFYNNEISEKSEIFDDQFSVERPDGSNFTLKIRSTKLEDSAMYFCASNWDRGLEKLFFGSGTQLSVL.

The chain is built from TRBV5-6 and TRBJ2-3, with 8 bases matching TRBD2. Germline V lookup: CDR1 SGHDT, CDR2 YYEEEE. The CDR3 has 15 amino acids. J gave up 2 bases and V 4 bases, and 6 bases lay outside the gene matches. CDR3 protein: CASSTGLVNTDTQYF. The CDR3 DNA follows: TGTGCCAGCAGCACGGGACTAGTGAACACAGATACGCAGTATTTT.

CDR3 sequence (DNA): TGTGCCAGCAAGTCAGGGATGGTTGAAAAACTGTTTTTT. It yields the protein CASKSGMVEKLFF. J is TRBJ1-4 and V is TRBV27; D is possibly TRBD1 (5 bases). CDR1 is MNHEY and CDR2 is SMNVEV in the germline V gene (reference sequence). This CDR3 is built from 13 residues. V lost 7 bases and J 7 bases, leaving 13 bases between the germline ends.

This chain joins TRBV5-4 and TRBJ2-7, with TRBD1 identical over 9 bases. The CDR3 consists of 14 residues. From germline, CDR1 is SGHNT and CDR2 YYREEE (reference sequence). Trimming at V came to 5 bases and at J to 2 bases, leaving 5 bases not matched to a gene. The CDR3 sequence: CASRPGQGPYEQYF. In DNA, the CDR3 is TGTGCCAGCAGACCGGGACAGGGTCCCTACGAGCAGTACTTC.

The chain joins TRBV6-2 or TRBV6-3 to TRBJ2-1; 12 positions agree with TRBD2. This CDR3 is built from 19 residues. The junction had 6 bases not matched to a gene; V was cut back by 0 bases and J by 0 bases. From germline, CDR1 is MNHEY and CDR2 SVGEGT. This chain's CDR3 is CASSYSGLAGGSSYNEQFF. CDR3 nucleotides: TGTGCCAGCAGTTACTCGGGTCTAGCGGGAGGGAGCTCCTACAATGAGCAGTTCTTC.

The chain is built from TRBV28 and TRBJ1-1; D is unclear. Germline V gene lookup returns CDR1 MDHEN and CDR2 SYDVKM. V was shortened by 5 bases and J by 2 bases, with 15 bases between the two germline ends. The length of the CDR3 is 15 residues. The CDR3 bases are TGTGCCAGCAGTATCACTGCGGCCCCTAACACTGAAGCTTTCTTT. It encodes CASSITAAPNTEAFF.

This rearrangement joins TRBV5-4 to TRBJ1-3; 7 bases are shared with TRBD1. Germline values: CDR1 SGHNT, CDR2 YYREEE (reference sequence). V shed 7 bases, J shed 2 bases, and the junction held 6 bases outside the gene matches. The CDR3 sequence is 14 residues long. CDR3 coding DNA: TGTGCCAGCCAAGACAGGGCCGCTGGAAACACCATATATTTT. Residues: CASQDRAAGNTIYF. Full variable domain (missing parts from reference TRBV5-4 and TRBJ1-3): ETGVTQSPTHLIKTRGQQVTLRCSSQSGHNTVSWYQQALGQGPQFIFQYYREEENGRGNFPPRFSGLQFPNYSSELNVNALELDDSALYLCASQDRAAGNTIYFGEGSWLTVV.

V usage is TRBV19 and J usage is TRBJ2-1; 9 bases agree with TRBD2. The CDR3 extends over 15 amino acids. V lost 5 bases and J lost 9; bases outside the gene matches: 11. In germline, CDR1 is LNHDA, CDR2 SQIVND (reference sequence). For the CDR3, the DNA is TGTGCCAGTAGTGGCATCGCGGGGGGGCCTAGTGAGCAGTTCTTC. This sequence encodes CASSGIAGGPSEQFF.

The chain joins TRBV7-3 to TRBJ2-3; the D gene is possibly TRBD1 (5 bases). This CDR3 is 12 amino acids long. Looked up from germline, CDR1 is SGHTA and CDR2 is FQGTGA. Trimming pared 5 bases from V and 8 bases from J, leaving 11 bases between. Here the CDR3 DNA reads TGTGCCAGCAGCCAATTAGGGGCTACGCAGTATTTT. Translated: CASSQLGATQYF.

This clone has just a few counts. V gene TRBV19 combines with J gene TRBJ1-2, with D unclear. The germline V and J ends were trimmed by 1 base and 0 bases, with 12 bases remaining between them. From germline, CDR1 is LNHDA and CDR2 SQIVND (reference sequence). The CDR3 covers 16 residues. The CDR3 DNA is TGTGCCAGTAGTATAGTCTCGTCAGGCACTAACTATGGCTACACCTTC. Translation: CASSIVSSGTNYGYTF.

V usage is TRBV2 and J usage is TRBJ2-2, with 9 bases that match TRBD1. V shed 6 bases and J 6 bases; nucleotides not matched to a gene: 8. The CDR3 is made up of 15 amino acids. The germline V gene encodes CDR1 SNHLY and CDR2 FYNNEI. CDR3 bases: TGTGCCAGCAGGCCCGGGACAGGGATCGCCGGGGAGCTGTTTTTT. Its protein product is CASRPGTGIAGELFF.

This sequence joins TRBV10-3 and TRBJ1-1, with unresolved D. The germline CDR1 and CDR2 sequences are ENHRY and SYGVKD. V lost 7 bases and J lost 0, with 9 bases in between. The CDR3 has 13 amino acids. CDR3 in DNA: TGTGCCATCAAGCCGTTGGTGAACACTGAAGCTTTCTTT. Protein sequence: CAIKPLVNTEAFF.

This chain links TRBV11-1 with TRBJ2-7; 7 bases line up with TRBD2. CDR3 length: 14 amino acids. Germline trimming cut 6 bases from V and 2 bases from J; bases unmatched to any gene: 7. The germline gives CDR1 SGHAT, CDR2 FQDESV (reference sequence). CDR3 nucleotide sequence: TGTGCCAGCAGTGCCCGGGGGGAAGCCTACGAGCAGTACTTC. The encoded protein is CASSARGEAYEQYF.

The CDR3 region is CASRQGNEQYF. The CDR3 bases are TGTGCCAGCAGGCAGGGTAACGAGCAGTACTTC. The chain carries TRBV25-1 and TRBJ2-7; tentatively, D is TRBD1 (5 bases). This CDR3 is 11 amino acids long. CDR1 and CDR2 from the germline V gene are MGHDK and SYGVNS. V was clipped by 6 bases and J by 5 bases, with 8 bases between them.

The chain employs TRBV25-1 and TRBJ2-7; perhaps TRBD1 as D (5 bases). CDR3 size: 16 residues. Trimming shortened V by 1 base and J by 4 bases, and 17 bases separated the two germline ends. Germline loops: CDR1 MGHDK, CDR2 SYGVNS. The CDR3 nucleotides read TGTGCCAGCAGTGAATTAAATTGGGGCGAACGTTACGAGCAGTACTTC. Its translation is CASSELNWGERYEQYF.

The CDR3 here is CASSLAGASQETQYF. In DNA, the CDR3 is TGTGCCAGCAGTTTAGCGGGGGCCAGCCAAGAGACCCAGTACTTC. The chain uses TRBV7-3 and TRBJ2-5; 9 positions agree with TRBD2. There are 15 residues in the CDR3. Per germline, CDR1 SGHTA and CDR2 FQGTGA. J lost 1 base, V lost 6 bases, and 6 bases had no gene match.

This clone was seen a single time. V is TRBV12-3 or TRBV12-4 and J is TRBJ1-1; TRBD1 is a possible D gene (6 bases). The CDR3 runs 13 residues. V lost 6 bases, J lost 7 bases, and 15 bases lay in between. The CDR3 spells CASRPGQTDEAFF. Written as DNA, the CDR3 is TGTGCCAGCAGGCCCGGACAGACCGATGAAGCTTTCTTT.

DNA of the CDR3: TGTGCCACCCAAGCAGCTATTACAGGGGTGAAGAACTATGGCTACACCTTC. Residues: CATQAAITGVKNYGYTF. The rearrangement links TRBV19 to TRBJ1-2, with 7 bases fitting TRBD1. CDR1 is LNHDA, CDR2 SQIVND, per germline (reference sequence). The junction had 19 bases not matched to a gene; V was cut back by 10 bases and J by 2 bases. This CDR3 has 17 residues.

This sequence joins TRBV6-5 and TRBJ1-4; no clear D gene. Trimming removed 6 bases at V and 4 bases at J, with 12 bases between. Germline V gene sequence: CDR1 MNHEY, CDR2 SVGAGI. The CDR3 covers 14 residues. In DNA, the CDR3 is TGTGCCAGCAGACGAGGGTGGGGTAATGAAAAACTGTTTTTT. It is translated as CASRRGWGNEKLFF.

This clone was picked up one time. CDR3: CASSIDSTGGNQPQHF. The CDR3 region has the DNA TGTGCCAGTAGTATAGATTCGACAGGGGGCAATCAGCCCCAGCATTTT. V gene TRBV19 combines with J gene TRBJ1-5, with 8 bases aligning to TRBD1. After removal of 0 bases from V and 2 bases from J, the junction contained 3 bases not matched to a gene. The CDR3 is made up of 16 amino acids. CDR1 LNHDA and CDR2 SQIVND come from the germline V gene (reference sequence).

The V gene is TRBV18, the J gene TRBJ2-1; 9 bases match TRBD2. The CDR3 is 17 residues long. V dropped 3 bases and J dropped 6; count of bases not matched to a gene: 12. Germline V gene sequence: CDR1 KGHSH, CDR2 LQKENI. The CDR3 protein is CASSPSRGGGARNEQFF. DNA for the CDR3: TGTGCCAGCTCACCCTCTCGGGGCGGGGGGGCCCGCAATGAGCAGTTCTTC.